The next 21 T cell receptor beta chains were all read from a single sample in a study of regulatory T cells in long-lasting Graves disease. Construction of the TCR beta libraries employed iRepertoire HTBI primers in conjunction with Arm-PCR of CDR3 regions. TCRdb ran MiXCR on the multiplex PCR reads and lists one entry per CDR3 protein. The table has around 460,000 distinct CDR3 sequences, less than 15% seen once. Documented time point: newly diagnosed GD, antithyroid drugs for less than 3 months. With RNA extracted from PBMCs as input, the TCR library was made. The sample also formed part of further work on T cells in Graves' hyperthyroidism and ophthalmopathy.

The input for sequencing was peripheral blood mononuclear cells (PBMCs), taken at new diagnosis, from a patient treated with antithyroid drugs. These receptors came from a woman aged 50 to 65 with Graves disease.

This clonotype was seen ten or more times. This chain connects TRBV12-3 or TRBV12-4 to TRBJ2-3; 12 bases are shared with TRBD2. The CDR3 is 17 residues long. J was trimmed by 2 bases and V by 3 bases; bases with no gene match: 6. The CDR3 region is CASSFRTSGGITDTQYF. In nucleotides, the CDR3 is TGTGCCAGCAGTTTTCGAACTAGCGGGGGGATCACAGATACGCAGTATTTT.

This clonotype showed up just once. A single base separates this from a much larger clone, so it may be a read error. This chain links TRBV7-8 with TRBJ1-1; D remains ambiguous. This CDR3 contains 15 residues. The germline V gene has CDR1 SGHVS and CDR2 FQNEAQ. V lost 5 bases and J lost 3, with 16 bases in between. As DNA, the CDR3 is TGTGCCAGCAGCCCCGGCCGCTGGGAGGACACTGAAGCTTTCTTT. Translation: CASSPGRWEDTEAFF.

V gene TRBV9 combines with J gene TRBJ2-1; 9 nucleotides line up with TRBD2. Germline loops: CDR1 SGDLS, CDR2 YYNGEE. The CDR3 consists of 14 residues. Trimming took 2 bases from V and 7 from J; bases not matched to a gene: 4. The CDR3 loop reads CASSVQAGGNEQFF. DNA of the CDR3: TGTGCCAGCAGCGTTCAAGCGGGGGGAAATGAGCAGTTCTTC.

This clonotype was detected once. V usage is TRBV24-1 and J usage is TRBJ1-5; D is unresolved. V dropped 4 bases and J dropped 1 base, with 4 bases sitting between them. The CDR3 consists of 13 residues. The germline V gene has CDR1 KGHDR and CDR2 SFDVKD. The CDR3 reads CATSDGSNQPQHF. The CDR3 nucleotides are TGTGCCACCAGTGACGGAAGCAATCAGCCCCAGCATTTT.

This clonotype was seen repeatedly, ten times or more. J is TRBJ2-7 and V is TRBV18; D unclear. Germline CDR1 is KGHSH and CDR2 is LQKENI. The CDR3 is made up of 11 amino acids. V was clipped by 4 bases and J by 5 bases, with 6 bases between them. CDR3 nucleotide sequence: TGTGCCAGCTCACTGGATAACGAGCAGTACTTC. Protein sequence: CASSLDNEQYF.

The chain is built from TRBV30 and TRBJ2-1, with TRBD2 matching over 16 bases. The CDR3 is 18 amino acids. Unmatched junction bases numbered 9, after V lost 1 base and J lost 6 bases. In germline, CDR1 is GTSNPN, CDR2 SVGIG (reference sequence). CDR3 coding DNA: TGTGCCTGGAGTGCCCCGGGACTAGCGGGAGGGCGGGTCAATGAGCAGTTCTTC. Its protein is CAWSAPGLAGGRVNEQFF.

This chain connects TRBV7-9 to TRBJ2-7; 14 nucleotides align to TRBD2. V shed 6 bases, J shed 2 bases, and the junction held 12 bases outside the gene matches. The CDR3 is 18 amino acids. In germline, CDR1 is SEHNR, CDR2 FQNEAQ (reference sequence). CDR3 residues: CASSHDGTSGRGAYEQYF. CDR3 nucleotides: TGTGCCAGCAGTCACGATGGGACTAGCGGGAGAGGGGCCTACGAGCAGTACTTC. The whole variable domain, filled in from reference TRBV7-9 and TRBJ2-7, reads DTGVSQNPRHKITKRGQNVTFRCDPISEHNRLYWYRQTLGQGPEFLTYFQNEAQLEKSRLLSDRFSAERPKGSFSTLEIQRTEQGDSAMYLCASSHDGTSGRGAYEQYFGPGTRLTVT.

This clonotype showed up many times. The rearrangement uses TRBV28 and TRBJ2-1; 7 bases align to TRBD2. The CDR3 has 15 amino acids. J gave up 4 bases and V 6 bases, and 9 bases lay outside the gene matches. Germline V CDR1 and CDR2: MDHEN, SYDVKM. CDR3 sequence (DNA): TGTGCCAGCAGCACCGGGACTACTCCATACAATGAGCAGTTCTTC. Amino acid sequence: CASSTGTTPYNEQFF.

In this sample, this clonotype turned up many times. This chain uses TRBV3-1 with TRBJ1-5; possible D gene TRBD1, 5 bases. Trimming stripped 1 base from V and 7 bases from J, with 11 bases between. Germline V gives CDR1 LGHDT, CDR2 YNNKEL (reference sequence). The CDR3 is 14 amino acids. In DNA, the CDR3 is TGTGCCAGCAGCCAAGGCTCAGGGTACCAGCCCCAGCATTTT. Protein product: CASSQGSGYQPQHF.

The V call is TRBV6-1, the J call TRBJ1-6, with TRBD1 identical over 7 bases. Germline V gene data show CDR1 as MNHNS and CDR2 as SASEGT. Trimming at V came to 6 bases and at J to 8 bases, leaving 7 bases not matched to a gene. The CDR3 totals 14 residues. The CDR3 sequence: CASSPGTDYSPLHF. The CDR3 DNA sequence: TGTGCCAGCAGCCCCGGGACAGATTATTCACCCCTCCACTTT.

This clonotype was seen at least ten times. The genes are TRBV6-1 and TRBJ1-1; 9 bases map to TRBD1. There are 15 residues in the CDR3. Trimming removed 6 bases from V and 1 base from J; junction bases left unmatched: 6. Germline V gene data show CDR1 as MNHNS and CDR2 as SASEGT. CDR3 nucleotide sequence: TGTGCCAGCAGCGCCCGGACAGGGGCGAACACTGAAGCTTTCTTT. Encoded protein: CASSARTGANTEAFF.

The table lists this clonotype with a few counts. J is TRBJ1-1 and V is TRBV6-5; D not resolved. The CDR3 is 16 residues long. The V gene's germline CDR1 is MNHEY and CDR2 SVGAGI. The V gene lost 0 bases and the J gene lost 1 base, with 12 bases spanning the gap. DNA for the CDR3: TGTGCCAGCAGTTACTCGAGTAGCGAAGGGAACACTGAAGCTTTCTTT. Encoded protein: CASSYSSSEGNTEAFF.

This clonotype was observed a few times. The chain links TRBV19 to TRBJ2-1, with 8 bases identical to TRBD2. The V segment lost 5 bases and the J segment 10 bases; nucleotides outside the gene matches: 7. The CDR3 runs to 13 residues. Germline loops: CDR1 LNHDA, CDR2 SQIVND (reference sequence). CDR3 amino acids: CASSGSGGQEQFF. DNA for the CDR3: TGTGCCAGTAGTGGGTCGGGAGGGCAGGAGCAGTTCTTC.

This clonotype has only a few counts. This chain connects TRBV6-2 or TRBV6-3 to TRBJ1-5; D is perhaps TRBD1 (5 bases). The ends were cut back, 6 bases at V and 4 bases at J, with 16 bases in the middle. Germline V CDR1 and CDR2: MNHEY, SVGEGT. The CDR3 spans 15 residues. The DNA of the CDR3 is TGTGCCAGCAGAAAGGGCAGGGAGCCTAATCAGCCCCAGCATTTT. It specifies CASRKGREPNQPQHF.

In this sample, this clonotype turned up a few times. The chain is built from TRBV6-2 or TRBV6-3 and TRBJ1-1; the D is unclear. V was pared by 11 bases and J by 1 base, with 8 bases between. Germline V lookup: CDR1 MNHEY, CDR2 SVGEGT. The CDR3 totals 11 residues. The CDR3 spells CAGKANTEAFF. The CDR3 DNA sequence: TGTGCCGGCAAGGCGAACACTGAAGCTTTCTTT.

The count of this clonotype is one. The genes are TRBV4-1 and TRBJ2-3; no definite D call. Trimming pared 4 bases from V and 4 bases from J, leaving 9 bases between. Germline CDR1 and CDR2: MGHRA and YSYEKL. The CDR3 has 13 residues. CDR3 bases: TGCGCCAGCAGCCTAAATCCTGCAGATACGCAGTATTTT. Its translation: CASSLNPADTQYF.

This clonotype was recorded many times. This chain uses TRBV30 with TRBJ1-2; a weak D match, TRBD1 (6 bases). CDR3 length: 11 amino acids. V shed 8 bases and J shed 6 bases, with 13 bases lying between them. Per germline, CDR1 GTSNPN and CDR2 SVGIG (reference sequence). The CDR3 sequence: CAPYREHGYTF. In DNA form, the CDR3 reads TGTGCCCCCTACAGGGAACATGGCTACACCTTC.

The V call is TRBV25-1, the J call TRBJ2-7; a possible D gene is TRBD1 (5 bases). The DNA end is more similar to TRBJ2-1, so the J call may be wrong. This CDR3 is 14 amino acids long. Germline CDR1 MGHDK, CDR2 SYGVNS. CDR3 DNA: TGTGCCAGCAGTGAATATATGGCCAGGGATGAGCAGTTCTTC. Protein sequence: CASSEYMARDEQFF.

This rearrangement joins TRBV7-3 to TRBJ2-1; a possible D gene is TRBD2 (6 bases). The CDR3 runs 15 residues. Germline values: CDR1 SGHTA, CDR2 FQGTGA. Between the trimmed V and J ends, which lost 5 bases and 7 bases, there was a span of 18 bases. CDR3 nucleotide sequence: TGTGCCAGCAGCCCAGGCGGGCGGGAAGGTAATGAGCAGTTCTTC. Amino acid sequence: CASSPGGREGNEQFF.

This chain joins TRBV5-1 and TRBJ2-5; TRBD1 aligns across 7 bases. Germline CDR1 and CDR2: SGHRS and YFSETQ. V dropped 0 bases and J dropped 2; count of bases not matched to a gene: 4. This CDR3 is 15 amino acids long. The CDR3 is CASSLGLQGQETQYF. The CDR3 DNA sequence: TGCGCCAGCAGCTTGGGACTACAGGGGCAAGAGACCCAGTACTTC.

This sequence joins TRBV9 and TRBJ1-5; D is perhaps TRBD1 (5 bases). Germline V gene sequence: CDR1 SGDLS, CDR2 YYNGEE. This CDR3 spans 14 amino acids. Between the trimmed V and J ends, which lost 2 bases and 3 bases, there was a span of 9 bases. The CDR3, as DNA: TGTGCCAGCAGCGTGGGACCGTCCAATCAGCCCCAGCATTTT. Its protein product is CASSVGPSNQPQHF.